In its sample, the clone carrying this TCR beta chain was seen once. The data were produced by immunoSEQ multiplex PCR, yet TCRdb's version contains in-frame clones alone and is incomplete. This table holds roughly 320,000 clones, 90% to 95% found once. This entry belongs to a study of blood T cell repertoires in COVID-19. Recruits, aged roughly 18 to 89 years, lived in 25 or so US areas. Cohort assignment relied on participant-reported clinical history. This TCR came from a woman younger than 45 who had been exposed to COVID-19. Sequencing input: PBMCs or T cells enriched from blood (not recorded which).

As DNA, the CDR3 is TGTGCCAGCAGCTTTCCTTCGACAGGGTTGCCAGATACGCAGTATTTT. It yields the protein CASSFPSTGLPDTQYF. This chain links TRBV11-2 with TRBJ2-3; TRBD1 agrees at 7 bases. The CDR3 spans 16 residues. Per the germline V gene, CDR1 is SGHAT and CDR2 is FQNNGV. Trimming took 3 bases from V and 4 from J; bases not matched to a gene: 10.